Following are 31 T cell receptor beta chains from one sample sequenced in a study of identical twins. TCRdb processed the 5' RACE reads anew with MiXCR; each CDR3 protein has one entry. Of some 900,000 distinct CDR3 sequences listed, more than 9% are singletons. The same data also contributed to another study, on yellow fever vaccine responses in identical twins.

Material for sequencing was PBMCs. Source of these receptors: a woman younger than 30 in good health.

This clonotype was recorded a few times. The V gene is TRBV5-1, the J gene TRBJ2-7, with D tentatively TRBD2 (6 bases). The CDR3 totals 14 residues. Germline V CDR1 and CDR2: SGHRS, YFSETQ. The V and J ends lost 3 bases and 3 bases respectively, with 13 bases between them. The DNA for the CDR3 is TGCGCCAGCAGCTCACAGGACTATAACTACGAGCAGTACTTC. Translation gives CASSSQDYNYEQYF. Using reference TRBV5-1 and TRBJ2-7 for the parts outside the CDR3, the full variable domain is KAGVTQTPRYLIKTRGQQVTLSCSPISGHRSVSWYQQTPGQGLQFLFEYFSETQRNKGNFPGRFSGRQFSNSRSEMNVSTLELGDSALYLCASSSQDYNYEQYFGPGTRLTVT.

V usage is TRBV10-3 and J usage is TRBJ1-4, with 7 bases that match TRBD1. From germline, CDR1 is ENHRY and CDR2 SYGVKD. CDR3 length: 17 amino acids. With 0 bases clipped from V and 8 bases from J, the junction kept 12 bases outside the gene matches. The CDR3 reads CAISESTQGGNLEKLFF. The DNA of the CDR3 is TGTGCCATCAGTGAGTCGACTCAGGGGGGGAACTTAGAAAAACTGTTTTTT.

The rearrangement joins TRBV4-1 to TRBJ1-6; 8 positions agree with TRBD1. The germline gives CDR1 MGHRA, CDR2 YSYEKL. The CDR3 is 15 residues long. Trimming took 3 bases from V and 5 from J; bases not matched to a gene: 3. The CDR3 sequence: CASSHTGGNNSPLHF. For the CDR3, the DNA is TGCGCCAGCAGCCACACAGGGGGGAATAATTCACCCCTCCACTTT.

This clonotype turned up a few times. The J gene is TRBJ2-2, the V gene TRBV10-2; 8 bases map to TRBD2. The V gene's germline CDR1 is WSHSY and CDR2 SAAADI. V gave up 7 bases and J gave up 4 bases; unmatched junction bases: 5. CDR3 length: 14 residues. The CDR3 coding sequence is TGCGCCAGCATGGGGACTAGTCCCACCGGGGAGCTGTTTTTT. This sequence encodes CASMGTSPTGELFF.

This clonotype has only a few counts. V and J are TRBV20-1 and TRBJ2-3, with TRBD2 matching 7 bases. Per the germline V gene, CDR1 is DFQATT and CDR2 is SNEGSKA (reference sequence). The CDR3 length is 15 residues. The junction had 8 bases not matched to a gene; V was cut back by 3 bases and J by 2 bases. CDR3 residues: CSASVLALFTDTQYF. The CDR3 nucleotides are TGCAGTGCTAGCGTACTAGCGTTGTTCACAGATACGCAGTATTTT.

This clonotype was seen a handful of times. Relative to the germline gene, one junction end is altered; a read error may explain this. The rearrangement links TRBV10-2 to TRBJ1-6; D gene ambiguous. The germline V gene has CDR1 WSHSY and CDR2 SAAADI. This CDR3 is built from 12 residues. The DNA of the CDR3 is TGCGCCAGCAGGGAGTCGGGCTCACCCCTCCACTTT. It yields the protein CASRESGSPLHF.

This clonotype has only a few counts. V gene TRBV12-3 or TRBV12-4 combines with J gene TRBJ2-1; D gene uncertain. The V end lost 6 bases, the J end lost 3 bases, and 15 bases lay between the germline ends. This CDR3 has 15 amino acids. The CDR3 DNA reads TGTGCCAGCAGGGTAGTTTCCGCCAACTACAATGAGCAGTTCTTC. It encodes CASRVVSANYNEQFF.

This clonotype has a handful of counts. The chain joins TRBV28 to TRBJ2-3; 8 positions agree with TRBD1. The germline gives CDR1 MDHEN, CDR2 SYDVKM. This CDR3 has 16 residues. Unmatched junction bases numbered 11, after V lost 4 bases and J lost 5 bases. The CDR3 DNA is TGTGCCAGCAGTTGGGCAGGGGGCCGAGAGGGAGATACGCAGTATTTT. Its translation is CASSWAGGREGDTQYF.

This clonotype was counted only a few times. The chain couples TRBV7-6 to TRBJ2-2, with D hard to call. This CDR3 is built from 12 residues. The germline CDR1 and CDR2 sequences are SGHVS and FNYEAQ. Trimming took off 3 bases at V and 6 bases at J, with 5 bases between the two ends. The CDR3 sequence: CASSFNPGELFF. The CDR3 DNA is TGTGCCAGCAGCTTTAACCCCGGGGAGCTGTTTTTT.

This chain joins TRBV4-1 and TRBJ1-1, with TRBD1 matching 7 bases. The length of the CDR3 is 14 residues. Trimming took 5 bases from V and 5 from J; bases not matched to a gene: 8. The germline V gene has CDR1 MGHRA and CDR2 YSYEKL. CDR3 nucleotides: TGCGCCAGCAGCTTTAGCCAACAGGGGACTGAAGCTTTCTTT. Translating it yields CASSFSQQGTEAFF.

This clonotype was observed a few times. The chain couples TRBV20-1 to TRBJ2-7; D possibly matches TRBD1 or TRBD2 (5 bases each). This CDR3 has 13 residues. CDR1 and CDR2 from the germline V gene are DFQATT and SNEGSKA (reference sequence). The germline V and J ends were trimmed by 6 bases and 3 bases, with 15 bases remaining between them. The CDR3 coding sequence is TGCAGTGCATCGGGGACGACAAACTACGAGCAGTACTTC. This codes for CSASGTTNYEQYF.

Ten or more counts support this clonotype. The rearrangement joins TRBV19 to TRBJ2-1; weak D call: TRBD2 (6 bases). The CDR3 spans 14 residues. V gave up 4 bases and J gave up 2 bases, with 9 bases separating them. Germline V gene lookup returns CDR1 LNHDA and CDR2 SQIVND (reference sequence). DNA of the CDR3: TGTGCCAGTAGTAGCGGGGTCCCCTACAATGAGCAGTTCTTC. This codes for CASSSGVPYNEQFF.

This clonotype was seen a few times. J is TRBJ2-5 and V is TRBV24-1; the D gene is possibly TRBD1 (5 bases). Trimming took 4 bases from V and 1 from J, leaving 12 bases between them. Germline V CDR1 and CDR2: KGHDR, SFDVKD. The CDR3 is made up of 15 amino acids. DNA for the CDR3: TGTGCCACCAGTGAGGCCCAGGGAAGCCAAGAGACCCAGTACTTC. This sequence encodes CATSEAQGSQETQYF.

V usage is TRBV10-2 and J usage is TRBJ2-7; D is ambiguous. V lost 3 bases to trimming and J lost 3 bases, with 12 bases between them. The V gene's germline CDR1 is WSHSY and CDR2 SAAADI. This CDR3 contains 14 residues. CDR3 in amino acids: CASSEQRVGYEQYF. The CDR3 bases are TGCGCCAGCAGTGAACAGCGCGTTGGCTACGAGCAGTACTTC.

The CDR3 loop reads CASSPSGGLAVGEQFF. The CDR3 DNA reads TGTGCCAGCAGCCCCTCAGGGGGACTAGCGGTCGGTGAGCAGTTCTTC. The chain combines TRBV7-2 with TRBJ2-1; the match to TRBD2 covers 11 bases. This CDR3 comprises 16 residues. The V and J ends lost 5 bases and 9 bases, in that order; junction bases with no gene match: 12. CDR1 is SGHTA and CDR2 is FQGNSA in the germline V gene.

This clonotype was seen repeatedly, ten times or more. The chain carries TRBV10-1 and TRBJ1-4; D gene ambiguous. This CDR3 has 13 amino acids. The V and J ends lost 2 bases and 5 bases respectively, with 6 bases between them. Germline assignment: CDR1 WNHNN and CDR2 SYGVQD (reference sequence). The CDR3 DNA reads as TGCGCCAGCAGTGAGGCCGCGAATGAAAAACTGTTTTTT. This sequence encodes CASSEAANEKLFF.

This clonotype was detected only a few times. The chain is built from TRBV12-3 or TRBV12-4 and TRBJ2-1, with 7 bases lining up with TRBD1. Germline trimming cut 5 bases from V and 9 bases from J; bases unmatched to any gene: 4. The length of the CDR3 is 12 residues. In nucleotides, the CDR3 is TGTGCCAGCAGTCAAGACAGGGTTGAGCAGTTCTTC. The encoded protein is CASSQDRVEQFF.

This chain links TRBV7-9 with TRBJ1-1; no clear D gene. V gave up 5 bases and J gave up 7 bases, with 14 bases separating them. CDR3 size: 13 residues. Germline V CDR1 and CDR2: SEHNR, FQNEAQ (reference sequence). This CDR3 is CASSQVGRFEAFF. The CDR3 DNA is TGTGCCAGCAGCCAAGTGGGTAGGTTTGAAGCTTTCTTT. The whole variable domain, filled in from reference TRBV7-9 and TRBJ1-1, reads DTGVSQNPRHKITKRGQNVTFRCDPISEHNRLYWYRQTLGQGPEFLTYFQNEAQLEKSRLLSDRFSAERPKGSFSTLEIQRTEQGDSAMYLCASSQVGRFEAFFGQGTRLTVV.

This clonotype showed up many times. The rearrangement joins TRBV24-1 to TRBJ2-1; unclear D gene. The germline gives CDR1 KGHDR, CDR2 SFDVKD. This CDR3 comprises 9 residues. V lost 7 bases and J lost 10, with 4 bases in between. The CDR3 DNA sequence: TGTGCCACCAGGACAGAGCAGTTCTTC. Translated: CATRTEQFF.

The chain is built from TRBV19 and TRBJ1-3; a weak D match, TRBD1 (5 bases). V was cut by 7 bases and J by 2 bases, with 9 bases left in between. This CDR3 comprises 13 residues. Germline V lookup: CDR1 LNHDA, CDR2 SQIVND (reference sequence). CDR3 DNA: TGTGCCAGTAACCGGGGGGCTGGAAACACCATATATTTT. Protein sequence: CASNRGAGNTIYF.

This clonotype was found many times. The chain is built from TRBV4-1 and TRBJ2-5; D is undetermined. Per germline, CDR1 MGHRA and CDR2 YSYEKL. With 5 bases removed from V and 5 bases from J, the gap between germline ends came to 9 bases. This CDR3 has 12 residues. The DNA for the CDR3 is TGCGCCAGCAGCGACGGTGGGGAGACCCAGTACTTC. It codes for CASSDGGETQYF.

This clonotype was detected ten times or more. J is TRBJ1-1 and V is TRBV2; TRBD1 aligns across 10 bases. The germline V gene encodes CDR1 SNHLY and CDR2 FYNNEI. This CDR3 contains 11 residues. Trimming cost V 4 bases and J 10 bases; bases outside gene matches: 0. DNA for the CDR3: TGTGCCAGCAGTGGGACAGGGGGAGCTTTCTTT. It translates to CASSGTGGAFF.

CDR3 sequence (DNA): TGTGCCAGCAGCCCCATACAGGGGGGGCTAAACACTGAAGCTTTCTTT. This sequence encodes CASSPIQGGLNTEAFF. This chain links TRBV3-1 with TRBJ1-1; 8 bases map to TRBD1. This CDR3 contains 16 residues. Germline CDR1 reads LGHDT; CDR2 reads YNNKEL (reference sequence). V lost 4 bases to trimming and J lost 2 bases; unmatched junction nucleotides: 9.

This clonotype showed up just a few times. The chain links TRBV5-6 to TRBJ2-1; D call uncertain. V lost 0 bases and J lost 8, with 9 bases in between. This CDR3 is built from 13 residues. From germline, CDR1 is SGHDT and CDR2 YYEEEE. The CDR3 here is CASSLVVLDEQFF. The CDR3 DNA is TGTGCCAGCAGCTTGGTTGTTCTAGATGAGCAGTTCTTC. The whole variable domain, filled in from reference TRBV5-6 and TRBJ2-1, reads DAGVTQSPTHLIKTRGQQVTLRCSPKSGHDTVSWYQQALGQGPQFIFQYYEEEERQRGNFPDRFSGHQFPNYSSELNVNALLLGDSALYLCASSLVVLDEQFFGPGTRLTVL.

The V call is TRBV5-1, the J call TRBJ2-1; the match to TRBD2 covers 10 bases. V trimming: 7 bases; J trimming: 6 bases; junction bases outside the gene matches: 4. Germline lookup yields CDR1 SGHRS and CDR2 YFSETQ. This CDR3 comprises 13 residues. The CDR3 reads CASFSGGGNEQFF. In DNA, the CDR3 is TGCGCCAGCTTCAGCGGGGGGGGCAATGAGCAGTTCTTC.

This chain connects TRBV12-3 or TRBV12-4 to TRBJ2-4; possible D gene TRBD2, 6 bases. Trimming took 2 bases from V and 1 from J, leaving 24 bases between them. CDR3 length equals 20 residues. DNA of the CDR3: TGTGCCAGCAGTTTAACGAGGCGGGAAGGACTTGGTAGGGCCAAAAACATTCAGTACTTC. Its translation is CASSLTRREGLGRAKNIQYF.

The chain combines TRBV11-2 with TRBJ2-1; D is perhaps TRBD1 (5 bases). The germline V gene encodes CDR1 SGHAT and CDR2 FQNNGV. The CDR3 is made up of 14 amino acids. V shed 2 bases and J shed 8 bases, with 13 bases lying between them. The DNA for the CDR3 is TGTGCCAGCAGCTTAAAGGCAGGGATTCATGAGCAGTTCTTC. The encoded protein is CASSLKAGIHEQFF.

The CDR3 coding sequence is TGCAGTGCTAGAGTGGACAGGGGGGTAAACATTCAGTACTTC. Protein product: CSARVDRGVNIQYF. The chain combines TRBV20-1 with TRBJ2-4; 10 bases fit TRBD1. The germline gives CDR1 DFQATT, CDR2 SNEGSKA (reference sequence). After removal of 1 base from V and 6 bases from J, the junction contained 3 bases not matched to a gene. The CDR3 totals 14 residues.

The chain joins TRBV15 to TRBJ1-1, with D possibly TRBD1 on 5 matching bases. The V end lost 3 bases, the J end lost 0 bases, and 11 bases lay between the germline ends. CDR1 LNHNV and CDR2 YYDKDF come from the germline V gene (reference sequence). This CDR3 has 15 amino acids. This chain's CDR3 is CATSSRGAMNTEAFF. The DNA of the CDR3 is TGTGCCACCAGCAGCCGTGGGGCGATGAACACTGAAGCTTTCTTT.

This clonotype was found a few times. The V call is TRBV7-8, the J call TRBJ1-1; no definite D call. Germline assignment: CDR1 SGHVS and CDR2 FQNEAQ. This CDR3 is built from 14 residues. The V end was cut by 1 base, the J end by 6 bases, with 12 bases between. Here the CDR3 reads CASSLGGKVPEAFF. The CDR3 nucleotides read TGTGCCAGCAGCTTAGGTGGGAAAGTCCCTGAAGCTTTCTTT.

The gene calls are TRBV6-5 and TRBJ2-6; D unclear. The ends were cut back, 0 bases at V and 0 bases at J, with 9 bases in the middle. Germline V gene sequence: CDR1 MNHEY, CDR2 SVGAGI. The CDR3 is 17 amino acids. In DNA, the CDR3 is TGTGCCAGCAGTTACTCGGGTGGCAACTCTGGGGCCAACGTCCTGACTTTC. Protein product: CASSYSGGNSGANVLTF.